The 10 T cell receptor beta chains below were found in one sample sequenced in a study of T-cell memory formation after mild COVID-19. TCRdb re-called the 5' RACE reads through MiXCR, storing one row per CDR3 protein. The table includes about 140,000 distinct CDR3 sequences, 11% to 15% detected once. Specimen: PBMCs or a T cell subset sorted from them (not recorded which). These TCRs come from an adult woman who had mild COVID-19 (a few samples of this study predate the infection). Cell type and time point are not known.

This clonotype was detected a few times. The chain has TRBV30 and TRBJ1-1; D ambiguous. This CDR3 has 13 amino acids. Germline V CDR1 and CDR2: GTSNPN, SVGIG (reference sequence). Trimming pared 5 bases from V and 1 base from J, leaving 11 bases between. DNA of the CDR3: TGTGCCTGGGCAGAGGTGCCGAACACTGAAGCTTTCTTT. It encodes CAWAEVPNTEAFF.

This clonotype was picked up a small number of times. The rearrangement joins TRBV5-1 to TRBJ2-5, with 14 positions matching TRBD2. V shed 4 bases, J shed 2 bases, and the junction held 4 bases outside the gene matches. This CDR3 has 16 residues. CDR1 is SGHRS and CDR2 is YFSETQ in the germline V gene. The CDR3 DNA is TGCGCCAGCAGCGCCGGACTAGCGGGGGGACAAGAGACCCAGTACTTC. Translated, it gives CASSAGLAGGQETQYF.

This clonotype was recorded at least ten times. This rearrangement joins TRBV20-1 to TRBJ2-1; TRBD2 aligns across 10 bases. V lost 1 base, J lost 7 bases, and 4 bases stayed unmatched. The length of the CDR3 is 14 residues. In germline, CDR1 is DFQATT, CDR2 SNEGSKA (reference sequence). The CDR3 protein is CSARAMTSGNEQFF. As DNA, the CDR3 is TGCAGTGCTAGAGCCATGACTAGCGGGAATGAGCAGTTCTTC.

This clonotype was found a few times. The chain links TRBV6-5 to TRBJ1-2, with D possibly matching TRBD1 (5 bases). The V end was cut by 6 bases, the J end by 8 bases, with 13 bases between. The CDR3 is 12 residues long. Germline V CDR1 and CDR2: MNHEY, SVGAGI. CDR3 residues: CASSRDRVGYTF. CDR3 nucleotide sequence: TGTGCCAGCAGCCGGGACCGAGTCGGCTACACCTTC.

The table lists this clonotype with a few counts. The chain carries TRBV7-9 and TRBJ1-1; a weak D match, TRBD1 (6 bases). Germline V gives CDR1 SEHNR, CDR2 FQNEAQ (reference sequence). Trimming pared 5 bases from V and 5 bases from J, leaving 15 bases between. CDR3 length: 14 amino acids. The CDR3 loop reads CASSMEGGHTEAFF. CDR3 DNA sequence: TGTGCCAGCAGCATGGAGGGGGGGCATACTGAAGCTTTCTTT. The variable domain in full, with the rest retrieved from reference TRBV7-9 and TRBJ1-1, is DTGVSQNPRHKITKRGQNVTFRCDPISEHNRLYWYRQTLGQGPEFLTYFQNEAQLEKSRLLSDRFSAERPKGSFSTLEIQRTEQGDSAMYLCASSMEGGHTEAFFGQGTRLTVV.

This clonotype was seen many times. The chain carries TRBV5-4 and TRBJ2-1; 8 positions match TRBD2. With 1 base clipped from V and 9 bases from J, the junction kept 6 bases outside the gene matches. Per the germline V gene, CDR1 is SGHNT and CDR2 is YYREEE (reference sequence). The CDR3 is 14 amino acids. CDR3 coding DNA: TGTGCCAGCAGCTTGCGCGGGAGGCTCGGTGAGCAGTTCTTC. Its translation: CASSLRGRLGEQFF.

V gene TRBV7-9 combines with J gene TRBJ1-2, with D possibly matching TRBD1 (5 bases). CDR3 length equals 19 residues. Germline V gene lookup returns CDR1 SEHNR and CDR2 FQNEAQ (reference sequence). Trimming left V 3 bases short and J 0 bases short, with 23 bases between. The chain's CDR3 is CASSFPPDTDRPPNYGYTF. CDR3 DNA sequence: TGTGCCAGCAGCTTCCCACCGGACACGGACCGACCCCCTAACTATGGCTACACCTTC.

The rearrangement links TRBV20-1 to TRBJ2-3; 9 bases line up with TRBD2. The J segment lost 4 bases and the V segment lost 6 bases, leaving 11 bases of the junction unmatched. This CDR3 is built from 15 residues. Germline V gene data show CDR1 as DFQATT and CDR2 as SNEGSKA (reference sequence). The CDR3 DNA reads TGCAGTGCAAACGCACTCGGACTAGCGTCAGATACGCAGTATTTT. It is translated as CSANALGLASDTQYF.

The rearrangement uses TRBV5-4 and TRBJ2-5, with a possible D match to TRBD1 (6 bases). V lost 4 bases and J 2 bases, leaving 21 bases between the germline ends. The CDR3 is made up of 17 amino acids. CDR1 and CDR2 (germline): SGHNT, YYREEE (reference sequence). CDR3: CASSPETGPRGQETQYF. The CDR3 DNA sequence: TGTGCCAGCAGCCCCGAAACGGGACCCAGGGGACAAGAGACCCAGTACTTC.

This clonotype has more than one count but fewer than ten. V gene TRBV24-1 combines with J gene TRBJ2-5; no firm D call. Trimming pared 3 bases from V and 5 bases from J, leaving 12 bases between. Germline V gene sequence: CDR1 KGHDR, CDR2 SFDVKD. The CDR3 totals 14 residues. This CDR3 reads CATSDTGRLETQYF. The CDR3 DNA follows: TGTGCCACCAGTGATACGGGTCGATTGGAGACCCAGTACTTC.